This T cell receptor beta chain was recovered during a study of Ad26.COV2.S vaccination and SARS-CoV-2 variants. Sequencing was performed with immunoSEQ multiplex PCR; in TCRdb, only in-frame clones are kept and a portion is missing. The sample yields hundreds of thousands of clones, about 91% seen once. V was pared by 3 bases and J by 5 bases, with 3 bases of the junction left unmatched. CDR1 and CDR2 (germline): SGHRS, YFSETQ. This CDR3 has 14 residues. Treatment noted: some 19 received Ad26.COV2.S at low or high dose, single or two shots; about 5 received placebo; per-sample allocation not given. Sampling took place 63 days after the first vaccine or placebo injection. Wuhan-strain SARS-CoV-2 spike was expressed by the Ad26 vector that made up the vaccine.

This chain joins TRBV5-1 and TRBJ2-5; 11 bases are shared with TRBD2. The sequenced sample was peripheral blood, obtained in a trial of Ad26.COV2.S vaccine versus placebo. The source of this sequence is a person between 18 and 65 years old who received the Ad26.COV2.S COVID-19 vaccine or a placebo. The CDR3 protein is CASSSLAGVETQYF. CDR3 bases: TGCGCCAGCAGCTCACTAGCGGGAGTGGAGACCCAGTACTTC.